These T cell receptor beta chains were read from a single sample in a study of human T cells and chemical hapten exposure. Each CDR3 protein gets one entry after TCRdb re-called the RACE reads with MiXCR. This table holds more than 250,000 distinct CDR3 sequences, 7.5% to 10% found once. The sequences come from whole blood, collected in connection with sensitization to the hapten diphenylcyclopropenone (DPC). These receptors were collected from a woman in her forties with alopecia areata. Some clones in this sample may be carry-over from other donors' samples. Each CDR3 is given with its conserved first and last residue. A D gene is named only where the DNA matches it firmly. Not every row has a clone size; where given, it reads once, few, many or a size class.

abundance	v_gene	j_gene	d_gene	CDR3aa	CDR3nt
few	TRBV12-3/TRBV12-4	TRBJ1-6	-	CATKDGNSYNSPLHF	TGTGCCACCAAGGACGGGAACTCCTATAATTCACCCCTCCACTTT
-	TRBV7-3	TRBJ2-2	TRBD2	CASSRAGGAPGTGELFF	TGTGCCAGCAGCCGAGCGGGAGGAGCCCCGGGAACCGGGGAGCTGTTTTTT
many	TRBV6-5	TRBJ2-2	TRBD1	CASSYRSPTGYANTGELFF	TGTGCCAGCAGTTACCGTTCCCCGACAGGGTACGCGAACACCGGGGAGCTGTTTTTT
-	TRBV4-3	TRBJ1-1	-	CASSRRASEGVSRRTEAFF	TGCGCCAGCAGCCGTAGAGCTAGTGAGGGGGTTTCGCGACGGACTGAAGCTTTCTTT
-	TRBV4-3	TRBJ1-2	-	CASSQTRVNYGYTF	TGCGCCAGCAGCCAAACCCGAGTGAACTATGGCTACACCTTC
many	TRBV11-2	TRBJ1-3	-	CASSLALTVSGNTIYF	TGTGCCAGCAGCTTAGCTCTGACAGTCTCTGGAAACACCATATATTTT
many	TRBV10-3	TRBJ2-2	TRBD2	CAISESRTSDGELFF	TGTGCCATCAGTGAGTCCCGGACTAGCGACGGGGAGCTGTTTTTT
-	TRBV20-1	TRBJ1-1	TRBD1	CSATLYQGATEAFF	TGCAGTGCTACTTTATATCAGGGGGCTACTGAAGCTTTCTTT
-	TRBV24-1	TRBJ1-5	TRBD1	CATSAPTGENNQPQHF	TGTGCCACCAGTGCCCCGACAGGGGAGAACAATCAGCCCCAGCATTTT
-	TRBV12-3/TRBV12-4	TRBJ2-6	-	CASSFGLFSGANVLTF	TGTGCCAGCAGTTTCGGTCTGTTCTCTGGGGCCAACGTCCTGACTTTC
-	TRBV29-1	TRBJ2-3	TRBD1	CSLKQGASTDTQYF	TGCAGCCTTAAACAGGGGGCTAGCACAGATACGCAGTATTTT
-	TRBV15	TRBJ2-7	-	CATSRDLIGRAVNF	TGTGCCACCAGCAGAGATCTCATTGGGCGAGCCGTGAACTTC
few	TRBV9	TRBJ2-1	-	CASSVAPGERGEQFF	TGTGCCAGCAGCGTAGCTCCGGGAGAGAGAGGTGAGCAGTTCTTC
-	TRBV7-9	TRBJ2-5	-	CASSLALGETQYF	TGTGCCAGCAGCTTAGCCCTCGGGGAGACCCAGTACTTC
many	TRBV7-9	TRBJ1-1	-	CASSFIGSEAFF	TGTGCCAGCAGCTTTATCGGAAGTGAAGCTTTCTTT
-	TRBV6-6	TRBJ2-5	-	CASSHSLAQETQYF	TGTGCCAGCAGTCACTCCCTGGCCCAAGAGACCCAGTACTTC
few	TRBV7-2	TRBJ2-3	-	CASRPDSLAGDTQYF	TGTGCCAGCAGACCCGACAGCCTGGCTGGGGATACGCAGTATTTT
many	TRBV7-2	TRBJ1-2	-	CASSLPSTYGYTF	TGTGCCAGCAGCTTGCCCAGCACGTATGGCTACACCTTC
-	TRBV20-1	TRBJ2-7	TRBD1	CSARDPTGATYEQYF	TGCAGTGCTAGAGATCCGACAGGGGCTACCTACGAGCAGTACTTC
many	TRBV5-1	TRBJ2-1	TRBD2	CASSLGTSRHNEQFF	TGCGCCAGCAGCTTGGGGACTAGCCGACACAATGAGCAGTTCTTC
-	TRBV6-5	TRBJ2-7	-	CASRPRTDSYEQYF	TGTGCCAGCAGACCTAGGACGGATAGTTACGAGCAGTACTTC
few	TRBV7-6	TRBJ2-5	-	CASSLDTGFQETQYF	TGTGCCAGCAGCTTAGATACAGGATTCCAAGAGACCCAGTACTTC
-	TRBV12-3/TRBV12-4	TRBJ2-7	TRBD1	CASSLHRDRAEQYF	TGTGCCAGCAGTTTACACCGGGACAGGGCGGAGCAGTACTTC